One sample yielded the 30 T cell receptor beta chains listed below, sequenced in a study of technical replicates of blood from four donors. Sequencing was performed with immunoSEQ multiplex PCR; in TCRdb, only in-frame clones are kept and a portion is missing. Of under 85,000 clones in the sample, around 94% were seen once. Sequencing used T cells isolated from PBMCs. The receptors were sampled from a human donor in good health.

The chain couples TRBV7-7 to TRBJ2-5, with 7 positions matching TRBD2. This CDR3 has 15 amino acids. Losses at the gene ends were 3 bases for V and 0 bases for J; bases not matched to a gene: 4. Germline V gene sequence: CDR1 SSHAT, CDR2 FNYEAQ (reference sequence). CDR3 in amino acids: CASSFGGSYQETQYF. Here the CDR3 DNA reads TGTGCCAGCAGCTTTGGCGGGAGCTACCAAGAGACCCAGTACTTC. The full variable domain, rest sourced from reference TRBV7-7 and TRBJ2-5, is GAGVSQSPRYKVTKRGQDVTLRCDPISSHATLYWYQQALGQGPEFLTYFNYEAQPDKSGLPSDRFSAERPEGSISTLTIQRTEQRDSAMYRCASSFGGSYQETQYFGPGTRLLVL.

The rearrangement links TRBV30 to TRBJ2-1; D is perhaps TRBD1 (5 bases). CDR1 is GTSNPN, CDR2 SVGIG, per germline (reference sequence). Between the trimmed V and J ends, which lost 2 bases and 12 bases, there was a span of 11 bases. This CDR3 has 11 residues. The DNA of the CDR3 is TGTGCCTGGAGTCAAGGGGTCGGGCAGTTCTTC. Its protein product is CAWSQGVGQFF.

V usage is TRBV7-9 and J usage is TRBJ1-1, with 7 bases fitting TRBD1. The CDR3 consists of 15 residues. The junction had 6 bases not matched to a gene; V was cut back by 2 bases and J by 3 bases. Germline CDR1 reads SEHNR; CDR2 reads FQNEAQ (reference sequence). The CDR3 DNA is TGTGCCAGCAGCTTACGACAGGGAGCCGACACTGAAGCTTTCTTT. Its protein product is CASSLRQGADTEAFF.

Concerning this clone: Its ends do not fully match the called genes, so a read error is possible. The genes are TRBV19 and TRBJ2-1, with D possibly being TRBD2 (6 bases). Looked up from germline, CDR1 is LNHDA and CDR2 is SQIVND (reference sequence). CDR3 length: 14 residues. DNA for the CDR3: TGTGCGAGTAACTGGGGGGTTTCCTACAATGAGCAGTTCTTC. Translated, it gives CASNWGVSYNEQFF.

V gene TRBV4-1 combines with J gene TRBJ2-5; TRBD2 agrees at 9 bases. CDR3 size: 16 residues. Losses at the gene ends were 0 bases for V and 3 bases for J; bases not matched to a gene: 5. Germline V lookup: CDR1 MGHRA, CDR2 YSYEKL. Written as DNA, the CDR3 is TGCGCCAGCAGCCAAGAGGCTAGCGGGGTCAAAGAGACCCAGTACTTC. Translating it yields CASSQEASGVKETQYF.

This clone has more than one count but fewer than ten. The rearrangement joins TRBV28 to TRBJ1-5, with 7 bases aligning to TRBD1. V shed 5 bases, J shed 6 bases, and the junction held 7 bases outside the gene matches. This CDR3 is built from 14 residues. Germline CDR1 reads MDHEN; CDR2 reads SYDVKM. CDR3: CASSTGQEGQPQHF. Written as DNA, the CDR3 is TGTGCCAGCAGTACTGGACAGGAAGGTCAGCCCCAGCATTTT.

V is TRBV7-9 and J is TRBJ1-2, with D possibly TRBD1 on 5 matching bases. Germline CDR1 reads SEHNR; CDR2 reads FQNEAQ (reference sequence). The V end lost 3 bases, the J end lost 5 bases, and 13 bases lay between the germline ends. This CDR3 is 14 amino acids long. CDR3 coding DNA: TGTGCCAGCAGCTTCATAAGGGGAGGATATGGCTACACCTTC. Amino acid sequence: CASSFIRGGYGYTF.

The chain combines TRBV27 with TRBJ2-3, with D hard to call. With 7 bases removed from V and 4 bases from J, the gap between germline ends came to 18 bases. The CDR3 covers 15 residues. Germline V CDR1 and CDR2: MNHEY, SMNVEV (reference sequence). CDR3: CASTRSSPGSDTQYF. Here the CDR3 DNA reads TGTGCCAGCACCCGATCCTCCCCCGGGTCAGATACGCAGTATTTT.

This clone was seen just once. This chain links TRBV9 with TRBJ1-2; D gene uncertain. V gave up 0 bases and J gave up 2 bases, with 8 bases separating them. Per germline, CDR1 SGDLS and CDR2 YYNGEE. This CDR3 is built from 14 residues. CDR3 in DNA: TGTGCCAGCAGCGTAGGGACGGGAAACTATGGCTACACCTTC. Amino acids: CASSVGTGNYGYTF.

The chain employs TRBV2 and TRBJ2-1; D might be TRBD1 (6 bases). The germline gives CDR1 SNHLY, CDR2 FYNNEI. The CDR3 length is 14 residues. V lost 6 bases to trimming and J lost 0 bases, with 9 bases between them. The CDR3 sequence is CASRGAVSYNEQFF. The CDR3 bases are TGTGCCAGCAGGGGGGCGGTCTCCTACAATGAGCAGTTCTTC. Together with reference TRBV2 and TRBJ2-1, the CDR3 gives the full variable domain: EPEVTQTPSHQVTQMGQEVILRCVPISNHLYFYWYRQILGQKVEFLVSFYNNEISEKSEIFDDQFSVERPDGSNFTLKIRSTKLEDSAMYFCASRGAVSYNEQFFGPGTRLTVL.

The rearrangement uses TRBV11-3 and TRBJ2-1, with D possibly being TRBD2 (6 bases). Deletions cut 0 bases from V and 0 bases from J, with 18 bases between. Germline CDR1 and CDR2: SGHNT and YENEEA. The CDR3 covers 19 residues. CDR3 residues: CASSLDSRARGSSYNEQFF. The CDR3 DNA follows: TGTGCCAGCAGCTTAGATTCCAGGGCCCGGGGGTCCTCCTACAATGAGCAGTTCTTC. The full variable domain, rest sourced from reference TRBV11-3 and TRBJ2-1, is EAGVVQSPRYKIIEKKQPVAFWCNPISGHNTLYWYLQNLGQGPELLIRYENEEAVDDSQLPKDRFSAERLKGVDSTLKIQPAELGDSAVYLCASSLDSRARGSSYNEQFFGPGTRLTVL.

The chain employs TRBV5-1 and TRBJ1-5; unclear D gene. Germline-derived CDR1 and CDR2 are SGHRS and YFSETQ. Trimming left V 4 bases short and J 0 bases short, with 8 bases between. The CDR3 runs to 14 residues. The CDR3 DNA is TGCGCCAGCAGCGATGGCCCTAGCAATCAGCCCCAGCATTTT. Encoded protein: CASSDGPSNQPQHF.

The chain has TRBV2 and TRBJ2-2; perhaps TRBD2 as D (6 bases). V gave up 3 bases and J gave up 4 bases, with 12 bases separating them. This CDR3 region has 15 residues. Germline V gene data show CDR1 as SNHLY and CDR2 as FYNNEI. The CDR3 DNA sequence: TGTGCCAGCAGTGAGACCCAGGGAGGCACCGGGGAGCTGTTTTTT. Protein product: CASSETQGGTGELFF.

J is TRBJ2-3 and V is TRBV18; maybe TRBD2 (5 bases). The CDR3 consists of 14 residues. The germline V gene encodes CDR1 KGHSH and CDR2 LQKENI. Trimming took off 3 bases at V and 0 bases at J, with 7 bases between the two ends. As DNA, the CDR3 is TGTGCCAGCTCACCTGGACTGAGCACAGATACGCAGTATTTT. Amino acids: CASSPGLSTDTQYF.

J is TRBJ1-5 and V is TRBV4-1; 12 positions agree with TRBD1. Germline V gives CDR1 MGHRA, CDR2 YSYEKL. With 8 bases clipped from V and 4 bases from J, the junction kept 18 bases outside the gene matches. CDR3 size: 19 residues. The CDR3 sequence: CASAPLLGQGALWNQPQHF. For the CDR3, the DNA is TGCGCCAGCGCACCCTTACTGGGACAGGGGGCTTTGTGGAATCAGCCCCAGCATTTT.

The gene calls are TRBV15 and TRBJ1-3, with D tentatively TRBD1 (5 bases). The CDR3 length is 16 residues. Germline CDR1 LNHNV, CDR2 YYDKDF (reference sequence). Trimming left V 4 bases short and J 0 bases short, with 13 bases between. The CDR3 DNA sequence: TGTGCCACCAGCAACTCGGGGGGGTTCTCTGGAAACACCATATATTTT. Translating it yields CATSNSGGFSGNTIYF.

This chain joins TRBV10-3 and TRBJ2-3; possibly TRBD2 for D (5 bases). Germline V CDR1 and CDR2: ENHRY, SYGVKD. CDR3 length equals 15 residues. Trimming took 3 bases from V and 0 from J, leaving 10 bases between them. In DNA, the CDR3 is TGTGCCATCAGTGACCAGCGCGGGAGCACAGATACGCAGTATTTT. It translates to CAISDQRGSTDTQYF.

This chain joins TRBV30 and TRBJ1-3; D call uncertain. The V gene lost 4 bases and the J gene lost 4 bases, with 8 bases spanning the gap. From germline, CDR1 is GTSNPN and CDR2 SVGIG (reference sequence). This CDR3 has 12 residues. This chain's CDR3 is CAWTGGGNTIYF. CDR3 DNA: TGTGCCTGGACCGGAGGGGGAAACACCATATATTTT.

The chain links TRBV5-1 to TRBJ2-5; D possibly corresponds to TRBD1 (5 bases). V lost 0 bases to trimming and J lost 2 bases, with 8 bases between them. The germline V gene encodes CDR1 SGHRS and CDR2 YFSETQ. The CDR3 has 14 residues. CDR3 loop: CASSLGTTQETQYF. The CDR3 region has the DNA TGCGCCAGCAGCTTGGGGACAACTCAAGAGACCCAGTACTTC.

This clone appeared a single time. The V and J genes are TRBV29-1 and TRBJ2-7; maybe TRBD2 (5 bases). V was cut by 1 base and J by 2 bases, with 9 bases left in between. CDR1 is SQVTM and CDR2 is ANQGSEA in the germline V gene. The CDR3 sequence is 13 residues long. The CDR3 DNA reads as TGCAGCGTTGAAGGTGACTACACCTACGAGCAGTACTTC. Encoded protein: CSVEGDYTYEQYF.

This chain links TRBV10-3 with TRBJ2-5, with D possibly matching TRBD2 (6 bases). The CDR3 loop spans 12 amino acids. The germline V gene encodes CDR1 ENHRY and CDR2 SYGVKD. V lost 9 bases and J 3 bases, leaving 11 bases between the germline ends. The CDR3 DNA sequence: TGTGCCATTTCGGGACTCAAAGAGACCCAGTACTTC. It specifies CAISGLKETQYF.

This clone has just a few counts. This rearrangement joins TRBV29-1 to TRBJ1-1, with D unclear. The CDR3 has 15 residues. Germline-derived CDR1 and CDR2 are SQVTM and ANQGSEA. V was clipped by 0 bases and J by 8 bases, with 19 bases between them. The CDR3 DNA reads TGCAGCGTTGAAGAACTTCCTTGGGCTGAACGAGAAGCTTTCTTT. It codes for CSVEELPWAEREAFF.

V gene TRBV5-4 combines with J gene TRBJ1-1; D remains unclear. The V end lost 2 bases, the J end lost 7 bases, and 9 bases lay between the germline ends. CDR1 and CDR2 (germline): SGHNT, YYREEE (reference sequence). The CDR3 covers 12 residues. CDR3 coding DNA: TGTGCCAGCAGCTTCAAAAACGGTGAAGCTTTCTTT. Translating gives CASSFKNGEAFF. Full variable domain (rest looked up from reference TRBV5-4 and TRBJ1-1): ETGVTQSPTHLIKTRGQQVTLRCSSQSGHNTVSWYQQALGQGPQFIFQYYREEENGRGNFPPRFSGLQFPNYSSELNVNALELDDSALYLCASSFKNGEAFFGQGTRLTVV.

This chain connects TRBV14 to TRBJ1-4; no definite D call. Germline V gene sequence: CDR1 SGHDN, CDR2 FVKESK. V was shortened by 1 base and J by 7 bases, with 13 bases between the two germline ends. The CDR3 extends over 15 amino acids. Written as DNA, the CDR3 is TGTGCCAGCAGCCAAGTAGGAGGGAGCGGTGAAAAACTGTTTTTT. Translated, it gives CASSQVGGSGEKLFF.

The chain couples TRBV6-5 to TRBJ2-5; the match to TRBD2 covers 11 bases. CDR3 length: 14 amino acids. Germline loops: CDR1 MNHEY, CDR2 SVGAGI. The V segment lost 7 bases and the J segment 1 base; nucleotides outside the gene matches: 2. Written as DNA, the CDR3 is TGTGCCAGCAATCTAGCGGGAGGCCAAGAGACCCAGTACTTC. Protein sequence: CASNLAGGQETQYF.

The V gene is TRBV13, the J gene TRBJ2-7, with 10 bases matching TRBD2. CDR1 is PRHDT and CDR2 is FYEKMQ in the germline V gene (reference sequence). The CDR3 length is 18 residues. V lost 6 bases to trimming and J lost 7 bases; unmatched junction nucleotides: 21. CDR3 amino acids: CASSPGQVQAGGPGEQYF. CDR3 coding DNA: TGTGCCAGCAGTCCTGGACAGGTCCAAGCGGGAGGGCCGGGAGAGCAGTACTTC. Drawing the rest from reference TRBV13 and TRBJ2-7, the complete variable domain is AAGVIQSPRHLIKEKRETATLKCYPIPRHDTVYWYQQGPGQDPQFLISFYEKMQSDKGSIPDRFSAQQFSDYHSELNMSSLELGDSALYFCASSPGQVQAGGPGEQYFGPGTRLTVT.

This chain links TRBV10-3 with TRBJ1-1; D possibly corresponds to TRBD1 (6 bases). This CDR3 spans 16 amino acids. The V and J ends lost 10 bases and 3 bases respectively, with 24 bases between them. CDR1 ENHRY and CDR2 SYGVKD come from the germline V gene. CDR3 sequence: CASFSGTVNRDTEAFF. DNA of the CDR3: TGTGCCAGCTTCAGCGGGACGGTTAACAGGGACACTGAAGCTTTCTTT.

The gene calls are TRBV19 and TRBJ2-2, with 11 bases identical to TRBD1. Trimming removed 0 bases from V and 5 bases from J; junction bases left unmatched: 2. CDR1 is LNHDA and CDR2 is SQIVND in the germline V gene (reference sequence). The CDR3 has 16 residues. CDR3 protein: CASSIDGTGGTGELFF. CDR3 bases: TGTGCCAGTAGTATAGACGGGACAGGGGGGACCGGGGAGCTGTTTTTT.

CDR3 sequence: CASSLGGLAGGAPTDTQYF. In nucleotides, the CDR3 is TGCGCCAGCAGCTTGGGGGGACTAGCGGGGGGAGCCCCCACAGATACGCAGTATTTT. The chain uses TRBV5-1 and TRBJ2-3, with 15 bases identical to TRBD2. After removal of 0 bases from V and 2 bases from J, the junction contained 7 bases not matched to a gene. From germline, CDR1 is SGHRS and CDR2 YFSETQ. The CDR3 runs to 19 residues.

V is TRBV5-1 and J is TRBJ1-2, with D possibly TRBD1 on 6 matching bases. This CDR3 spans 14 amino acids. Germline loops: CDR1 SGHRS, CDR2 YFSETQ. Trimming pared 2 bases from V and 6 bases from J, leaving 14 bases between. In nucleotides, the CDR3 is TGCGCCAGCAGCTTCCAACAGGGTTCAGATGGCTACACCTTC. Amino acids: CASSFQQGSDGYTF.